The 18 T cell receptor beta chains below were found in one sample sequenced in a study of T cells after yellow fever vaccination (dated by TCRdb to between 2017 and 2020). Library construction relied on 5' RACE. The data were produced on an Illumina NovaSeq 6000. TCRdb passed the public sequencing reads through fastp at Q25 and MiXCR, retaining productive beta sequences. Rows are unified per CDR3 protein, each entry keeping the most common DNA and genes. The sample table lists around 340,000 distinct CDR3 sequences, approximately 12% of them with a count of one. The ten largest clones capture 2.5% to 3.5% of the sample. The treatment or condition label here, explained by the study, means: live attenuated yellow fever vaccine strain. The sequenced sample was CD4+ T cells sorted from PBMCs, obtained 15 days after the yellow fever booster vaccination. The receptors come from a man younger than 30 who received the YFV17D yellow fever vaccine.

This clonotype has more than one count but fewer than ten. The chain links TRBV4-2 to TRBJ2-1; 9 bases are a match to TRBD1. Germline assignment: CDR1 LGHNA and CDR2 YNFKEQ. CDR3 length equals 15 residues. With 0 bases clipped from V and 9 bases from J, the junction kept 6 bases outside the gene matches. The CDR3 region is CASSQEGQGTGEQFF. In DNA, the CDR3 is TGTGCCAGCAGCCAAGAAGGACAGGGGACGGGTGAGCAGTTCTTC.

The gene calls are TRBV24-1 and TRBJ2-3; D possibly matches TRBD1 or TRBD2 (5 bases each). The CDR3 extends over 16 amino acids. Germline V gene lookup returns CDR1 KGHDR and CDR2 SFDVKD. The V end lost 4 bases, the J end lost 1 base, and 14 bases lay between the germline ends. The CDR3 region is CATSDPGTSGTDTQYF. The CDR3 nucleotides are TGTGCCACCAGTGACCCCGGGACGTCGGGCACAGATACGCAGTATTTT.

This clonotype was detected a few times. The V call is TRBV7-8, the J call TRBJ1-2, with 8 bases that match TRBD1. The length of the CDR3 is 15 residues. J was trimmed by 3 bases and V by 3 bases; bases with no gene match: 6. Germline V CDR1 and CDR2: SGHVS, FQNEAQ. As DNA, the CDR3 is TGTGCCAGCAGCTTTGACAGGGGTAACGACTATGGCTACACCTTC. Protein: CASSFDRGNDYGYTF.

This rearrangement joins TRBV10-1 to TRBJ1-5; D gene uncertain. In germline, CDR1 is WNHNN, CDR2 SYGVQD (reference sequence). CDR3 length: 13 amino acids. V lost 0 bases, J lost 7 bases, and 7 bases lay in between. The CDR3 sequence: CASSESGFQPQHF. The CDR3 bases are TGCGCCAGCAGTGAGTCTGGTTTCCAGCCCCAGCATTTT.

This chain links TRBV6-5 with TRBJ1-3, with unresolved D. The CDR3 consists of 13 residues. V shed 8 bases and J shed 0 bases, with 8 bases lying between them. Germline CDR1 MNHEY, CDR2 SVGAGI. CDR3 in amino acids: CASAQVSGNTIYF. The CDR3, as DNA: TGTGCCAGCGCTCAGGTCTCTGGAAACACCATATATTTT.

This clonotype was observed a few times. The chain carries TRBV7-9 and TRBJ2-1; D perhaps matches TRBD1 (5 bases). Germline loops: CDR1 SEHNR, CDR2 FQNEAQ (reference sequence). The CDR3 covers 14 residues. Trimming stripped 5 bases from V and 8 bases from J, with 16 bases between. The CDR3 DNA sequence: TGTGCCAGCAGCCTCACGACAGCTCGGGATGAGCAGTTCTTC. It encodes CASSLTTARDEQFF.

Many counts were recorded for this clonotype. V and J are TRBV5-6 and TRBJ2-1; D not resolved. The CDR3 consists of 15 residues. With 2 bases removed from V and 7 bases from J, the gap between germline ends came to 16 bases. Germline-derived CDR1 and CDR2 are SGHDT and YYEEEE. CDR3 DNA sequence: TGTGCCAGCAGCTTTGAGGAGTATAGCCCAAATGAGCAGTTCTTC. Translating gives CASSFEEYSPNEQFF.

The chain is built from TRBV9 and TRBJ2-2; D gene uncertain. Trimming left V 5 bases short and J 4 bases short, with 9 bases between. The CDR3 runs to 13 residues. Looked up from germline, CDR1 is SGDLS and CDR2 is YYNGEE. CDR3 loop: CASSHAGTGELFF. For the CDR3, the DNA is TGTGCCAGCAGTCATGCTGGCACCGGGGAGCTGTTTTTT.

The chain carries TRBV29-1 and TRBJ1-1; D unclear. The germline V and J ends were trimmed by 2 bases and 7 bases, with 11 bases remaining between them. The CDR3 runs 12 residues. CDR1 and CDR2 from the germline V gene are SQVTM and ANQGSEA. CDR3 in amino acids: CSVEPRSVEAFF. CDR3 DNA: TGCAGCGTTGAACCCCGCAGCGTTGAAGCTTTCTTT.

The J gene is TRBJ1-6, the V gene TRBV7-2; TRBD1 aligns across 9 bases. Losses at the gene ends were 5 bases for V and 7 bases for J; bases not matched to a gene: 6. CDR3 length: 15 amino acids. CDR1 and CDR2 from the germline V gene are SGHTA and FQGNSA. CDR3: CASSPDRGRNSPLHF. The CDR3 coding sequence is TGTGCCAGCAGCCCAGACAGGGGGAGGAATTCACCCCTCCACTTT.

This chain connects TRBV7-2 to TRBJ2-7; a weak D match, TRBD2 (5 bases). Trimming removed 5 bases from V and 6 bases from J, with 14 bases in between. The germline CDR1 and CDR2 sequences are SGHTA and FQGNSA. This CDR3 contains 13 residues. As DNA, the CDR3 is TGTGCCAGCAGCCCACAACCACGGGGCGAGCAGTACGTC. It codes for CASSPQPRGEQYV.

This clonotype has a handful of counts. The V call is TRBV5-1, the J call TRBJ1-2; D is unresolved. Germline CDR1 is SGHRS and CDR2 is YFSETQ. V lost 0 bases and J 3 bases, leaving 9 bases between the germline ends. The CDR3 is 14 amino acids. This CDR3 is CASSLASVDYGYTF. The DNA of the CDR3 is TGCGCCAGCAGCTTGGCATCGGTAGACTATGGCTACACCTTC.

This clonotype was found a few times. The chain uses TRBV12-3 or TRBV12-4 and TRBJ2-5, with D perhaps TRBD2 (6 bases). The CDR3 length is 14 residues. Trimming shortened V by 3 bases and J by 5 bases, and 13 bases separated the two germline ends. The CDR3 reads CASSFGGDGETQYF. In nucleotides, the CDR3 is TGTGCCAGCAGTTTCGGCGGGGACGGGGAGACCCAGTACTTC.

The V call is TRBV20-1, the J call TRBJ1-2; D unclear. The CDR3 runs 14 residues. Germline CDR1 reads DFQATT; CDR2 reads SNEGSKA (reference sequence). V lost 1 base and J 1 base, leaving 10 bases between the germline ends. CDR3 protein: CSARVRGNNYGYTF. For the CDR3, the DNA is TGCAGTGCTAGAGTCCGGGGTAATAACTATGGCTACACCTTC.

This chain links TRBV6-1 with TRBJ2-3; D may correspond to TRBD1 or TRBD2 (6 bases each). Between the trimmed V and J ends, which lost 1 base and 8 bases, there was a span of 7 bases. The germline V gene encodes CDR1 MNHNS and CDR2 SASEGT. The CDR3 sequence is 12 residues long. The CDR3 region has the DNA TGTGCCAGCAGTGAAGGGGGGGCTACGCAGTATTTT. Translated, it gives CASSEGGATQYF.

This rearrangement joins TRBV5-6 to TRBJ2-1, with D unresolved. In germline, CDR1 is SGHDT, CDR2 YYEEEE. The CDR3 is 13 residues long. With 2 bases removed from V and 6 bases from J, the gap between germline ends came to 9 bases. The CDR3 DNA reads TGTGCCAGCAGCTTTGGGGTCATCAATGAGCAGTTCTTC. It specifies CASSFGVINEQFF. The variable domain in full, with the rest retrieved from reference TRBV5-6 and TRBJ2-1, is DAGVTQSPTHLIKTRGQQVTLRCSPKSGHDTVSWYQQALGQGPQFIFQYYEEEERQRGNFPDRFSGHQFPNYSSELNVNALLLGDSALYLCASSFGVINEQFFGPGTRLTVL.

This clonotype was seen more than once but under ten times. The gene calls are TRBV20-1 and TRBJ1-2, with 10 nucleotides matching TRBD1. The germline gives CDR1 DFQATT, CDR2 SNEGSKA (reference sequence). CDR3 length equals 14 residues. Trimming cost V 3 bases and J 6 bases; bases outside gene matches: 7. This CDR3 is CSASPRGTGDGYTF. CDR3 nucleotide sequence: TGCAGTGCTAGCCCCCGGGGGACAGGGGATGGCTACACCTTC.

The chain employs TRBV7-2 and TRBJ1-4, with 8 nucleotides matching TRBD1. CDR3 length equals 16 residues. Germline CDR1 SGHTA, CDR2 FQGNSA. V shed 4 bases, J shed 8 bases, and the junction held 12 bases outside the gene matches. CDR3 nucleotides: TGTGCCAGCAGCTCCGGGCAGACAGGGGCCTCGGAAAAACTGTTTTTT. Encoded protein: CASSSGQTGASEKLFF.